This T cell receptor beta chain was captured in a study of T cell responses to AZD1222 COVID-19 vaccine. General study points: Mostly white British, mostly female donors; authors suggested clonal diversity may be underestimated. Spike regions recognized by vaccine-associated CD4 TCRs spanned the protein, led by 160-218 and 743-854. Seropositive status at baseline applied to only a handful of AZD1222 recipients. Compared with day 0, the breadth and depth of the Spike-specific TCR repertoire rose significantly after two doses of AZD1222.

Note on this clone: Its antigen is as yet unknown.

The data were produced by immunoSEQ multiplex PCR, yet TCRdb's version contains in-frame clones alone and is incomplete. The top ten hold over 1.5% of the sample, which has 210,000 or so clones, less than 95% seen once. This CDR3 region has 13 residues. CDR1 is SGHVS, CDR2 FQNEAQ, per germline. Trimming left V 4 bases short and J 1 base short, with 7 bases between. The receptor was derived from an adult who received the MenACWY meningococcal vaccine as a control. The V and J genes are TRBV7-8 and TRBJ1-1, with D uncertain. The sample here was peripheral blood, taken 28 days after the second dose of the MenACWY control vaccine. The CDR3 nucleotides are TGTGCCAGCAGCTCCCAAAAGAACACTGAAGCTTTCTTT. Translating gives CASSSQKNTEAFF.